This T cell receptor beta chain was found in a study of T cells after posttransplantation cyclophosphamide. Study results and caveats: Recipient CMV seropositivity and CMV reactivation strongly tracked TRB clonality. Skin or GI-infiltrating T cells shared few TRB sequences with blood.

Only in-frame clones appear in the TCRdb table, and some are missing; sequencing was by immunoSEQ multiplex PCR. The repertoire holds about 12,000 clones, roughly 1.9% seen once, with roughly 16% in the top ten. This clone came up a few times. Its target is unknown. A marrow graft followed busulfan-fludarabine conditioning, with cyclophosphamide on days +3 and +4. This TCR came from a male patient in his 30s who received an allogeneic stem cell transplant from a related donor, was CMV-positive, and had no GVHD. A share of the T cells may be of graft donor origin. The material sequenced was PBMCs, taken after allogeneic stem cell transplant with posttransplant cyclophosphamide.

CDR3 sequence: CASSSGAIEGTEAFF. The CDR3 nucleotides read TGTGCCAGCAGCTCAGGGGCAATTGAGGGCACTGAAGCTTTCTTT. The rearrangement links TRBV9 to TRBJ1-1; D may be TRBD1 (6 bases). There are 15 residues in the CDR3. The V gene lost 4 bases and the J gene lost 4 bases, with 17 bases spanning the gap. Per germline, CDR1 SGDLS and CDR2 YYNGEE.